The rows below give T cell receptor beta chains drawn from one sample of a study of blood T cells in healthy people across ages. TCRdb re-called the 5' RACE reads with MiXCR, one entry per CDR3 protein. The sample shows about 1.5 million distinct CDR3 sequences, under 55% of them seen only once. The sample comprised blood. The receptor set was obtained from a woman younger than 30 in good health. CDR3s include the opening cysteine and the closing phenylalanine or tryptophan. Fields, in order: D gene, V gene, clone size, J gene, CDR3 protein, CDR3 DNA. D genes are given only for firm matches. Size tells how often a clone was seen (once, few, many) or the class of an expanded clone, and some rows leave it out.

TRBD1	TRBV28	NA	TRBJ2-7	CASSFMDRYSSYEQYF	TGTGCCAGCAGTTTCATGGACAGGTATAGCTCCTACGAGCAGTACTTC
NA	TRBV6-2/TRBV6-3	few	TRBJ1-2	CASSPLLGGYTF	TGTGCCAGCAGTCCTCTGCTCGGGGGCTACACCTTC
NA	TRBV7-2	NA	TRBJ2-7	CASSLVGQVDEQYF	TGTGCCAGCAGCTTAGTTGGGCAGGTCGACGAGCAGTACTTC
NA	TRBV11-1	NA	TRBJ1-1	CASSSEDGEAFF	TGTGCCAGCAGCTCCGAAGACGGTGAAGCTTTCTTT
TRBD2	TRBV28	NA	TRBJ2-7	CASSTGTSGSTRLEQYF	TGTGCCAGCAGTACCGGGACTAGCGGGAGTACCAGACTCGAGCAGTACTTC
NA	TRBV2	NA	TRBJ1-2	CASSETGTAGAWGYTF	TGTGCCAGCAGTGAAACCGGAACCGCAGGGGCGTGGGGCTACACCTTC
NA	TRBV29-1	few	TRBJ1-2	CSVEDLQTLGYGYTF	TGCAGCGTTGAAGATCTACAGACCCTAGGCTATGGCTACACCTTC
TRBD1	TRBV13	NA	TRBJ1-2	CASSETPGQGGDGYTF	TGTGCCAGCAGCGAAACCCCGGGACAGGGAGGGGATGGCTACACCTTC
TRBD2	TRBV10-3	NA	TRBJ2-7	CAISGSGLAGDYEQYF	TGTGCCATCAGTGGCTCCGGACTAGCGGGGGACTACGAGCAGTACTTC
TRBD1	TRBV6-2/TRBV6-3	NA	TRBJ1-5	CASSSTGSWQPQHF	TGTGCCAGCAGTTCGACAGGGTCGTGGCAGCCCCAGCATTTT
NA	TRBV7-2	few	TRBJ1-1	CASSLEGQNTEAFF	TGTGCCAGCAGCTTAGAAGGCCAGAACACTGAAGCTTTCTTT
TRBD1	TRBV7-2	few	TRBJ2-1	CASSSQGAIANEQFF	TGTGCCAGCAGCTCACAGGGGGCGATCGCCAATGAGCAGTTCTTC
TRBD1	TRBV20-1	NA	TRBJ1-2	CSARDLTGTGDHPGGYTF	TGCAGTGCTAGAGACCTCACCGGGACAGGGGATCACCCAGGGGGCTACACCTTC
NA	TRBV7-9	NA	TRBJ2-7	CASSYGSGEQYF	TGTGCCAGCAGCTATGGTAGTGGCGAGCAGTACTTC
TRBD1	TRBV20-1	once	TRBJ2-1	CSATGTEPGQETQFF	TGCAGTGCAACCGGGACAGAGCCAGGCCAAGAGACCCAGTTCTTC
TRBD1	TRBV27	NA	TRBJ2-2	CASTRDSPNTGELFF	TGTGCCAGCACGAGGGACAGCCCTAACACCGGGGAGCTGTTTTTT
NA	TRBV7-7	NA	TRBJ2-3	CASSPGTGQGTDTQYF	TGTGCTAGCAGCCCGGGGACGGGTCAAGGCACAGATACGCAGTATTTT
NA	TRBV15	NA	TRBJ2-5	CATSRGSWTSYQETQYF	TGTGCCACCAGCAGAGGGTCCTGGACTTCGTACCAAGAGACCCAGTACTTC
NA	TRBV9	many	TRBJ2-1	CASSVGPNEQFF	TGTGCCAGCAGCGTAGGACCCAATGAGCAGTTCTTC
TRBD2	TRBV28	NA	TRBJ2-7	CASSGIAGGHHEQYF	TGTGCCAGCAGTGGGATAGCGGGAGGGCACCACGAGCAGTACTTC
NA	TRBV28	NA	TRBJ2-1	CASSSIDFPYNEQFF	TGTGCCAGCAGCTCCATTGACTTCCCCTACAATGAGCAGTTCTTC
NA	TRBV15	few	TRBJ1-2	CATSRDHVVLQHTNYGYTF	TGTGCCACCAGCAGAGATCACGTAGTCCTCCAGCACACTAACTATGGCTACACCTTC
NA	TRBV5-5	once	TRBJ2-1	CASSWGLETQFF	TGTGCCAGCAGCTGGGGGCTTGAGACCCAGTTCTTC